The 28 T cell receptor beta chains given below trace back to one sample, sequenced in a study of identical twins (dated by TCRdb to between 2015 and 2016). The method behind the library was 5' RACE. TCRdb shows the sequencer as Illumina HiSeq 2000. In-frame beta chains were kept once TCRdb had trimmed the public reads at Q25 with fastp and called clones with MiXCR. CDR3 protein sequences are deduplicated, and each keeps its most common genes and DNA. The sample table holds around 960,000 distinct CDR3 sequences, of which 9% to 15% were seen once. 1.5% to 2% of the sample comes from the top ten. The sample also formed part of further work on yellow fever vaccine responses in identical twins.

Sample: PBMCs. The source is a woman aged 18-29 years in good health.

The rearrangement joins TRBV12-5 to TRBJ2-1, with 8 bases lining up with TRBD2. Losses at the gene ends were 0 bases for V and 9 bases for J; bases not matched to a gene: 7. The CDR3 length is 15 residues. Looked up from germline, CDR1 is LGHNT and CDR2 is FRNRAP. CDR3 DNA: TGTGCTAGTGGTTTGGTACCGGGTAGCGGGATTGAGCAGTTCTTC. Amino acid sequence: CASGLVPGSGIEQFF.

This clonotype was picked up a small number of times. The chain employs TRBV7-9 and TRBJ1-6, with D perhaps TRBD1 (5 bases). V was clipped by 3 bases and J by 6 bases, with 15 bases between them. Looked up from germline, CDR1 is SEHNR and CDR2 is FQNEAQ (reference sequence). This CDR3 spans 16 amino acids. CDR3 nucleotide sequence: TGTGCCAGCAGCTTCGGAGGGGCTTCTATTAATTCACCCCTCCACTTT. Protein: CASSFGGASINSPLHF.

In this sample, this clonotype turned up a few times. This chain links TRBV11-2 with TRBJ2-7, with D uncertain. Trimming pared 0 bases from V and 7 bases from J, leaving 16 bases between. The CDR3 contains 15 residues. The germline gives CDR1 SGHAT, CDR2 FQNNGV. The CDR3 region has the DNA TGTGCCAGCAGCTTAGATCGCGCCAGGTATGGGGAGCAGTACGTC. Encoded protein: CASSLDRARYGEQYV.

The table lists this clonotype with a few counts. The chain recombines TRBV19 with TRBJ1-1; D gene unclear. Trimming pared 6 bases from V and 3 bases from J, leaving 14 bases between. This CDR3 spans 14 amino acids. Per germline, CDR1 LNHDA and CDR2 SQIVND (reference sequence). The CDR3 nucleotides are TGTGCCAGTAGCACCGGGCGAAGGGACACTGAAGCTTTCTTT. Translating it yields CASSTGRRDTEAFF.

This clonotype was observed a handful of times. The chain is built from TRBV7-9 and TRBJ1-1; the D gene is possibly TRBD1 (5 bases). The germline CDR1 and CDR2 sequences are SEHNR and FQNEAQ (reference sequence). V shed 2 bases and J shed 11 bases, with 12 bases lying between them. There are 12 residues in the CDR3. The CDR3 DNA is TGTGCCAGCAGCTTACCCAAGGGGTGGGCTTTCTTT. Protein product: CASSLPKGWAFF. The full variable domain, in which reference TRBV7-9 and TRBJ1-1 provide the parts outside the CDR3, is DTGVSQNPRHKITKRGQNVTFRCDPISEHNRLYWYRQTLGQGPEFLTYFQNEAQLEKSRLLSDRFSAERPKGSFSTLEIQRTEQGDSAMYLCASSLPKGWAFFGQGTRLTVV.

The chain employs TRBV20-1 and TRBJ2-7, with 12 bases lining up with TRBD2. Germline lookup yields CDR1 DFQATT and CDR2 SNEGSKA (reference sequence). The V gene end was trimmed by 6 bases and the J gene end by 4 bases; junction bases not matched to a gene: 7. The CDR3 is 14 residues long. The CDR3 DNA follows: TGCAGTGCAGAGGGACTAGCGGGTTTGTACGAGCAGTACTTC. Encoded protein: CSAEGLAGLYEQYF.

V and J are TRBV6-1 and TRBJ1-5; D remains unclear. CDR3 length equals 13 residues. Trimming shortened V by 6 bases and J by 7 bases, and 13 bases separated the two germline ends. Per the germline V gene, CDR1 is MNHNS and CDR2 is SASEGT. This CDR3 is CASSSMGGQPQHF. CDR3 sequence (DNA): TGTGCCAGCAGCTCAATGGGCGGCCAGCCCCAGCATTTT.

This clonotype was observed a few times. V usage is TRBV29-1 and J usage is TRBJ2-3, with 7 nucleotides matching TRBD1. J was trimmed by 6 bases and V by 6 bases; bases with no gene match: 9. The CDR3 covers 13 residues. Germline assignment: CDR1 SQVTM and CDR2 ANQGSEA. This chain's CDR3 is CSVVGTELDTQYF. CDR3 nucleotides: TGCAGCGTAGTCGGGACAGAGTTGGATACGCAGTATTTT.

The DNA for the CDR3 is TGTGCCAGCAGCTTATCCCCCCTGGAGACCCAGTACTTC. This sequence encodes CASSLSPLETQYF. The chain recombines TRBV7-9 with TRBJ2-5; D uncertain. The V end lost 2 bases, the J end lost 5 bases, and 9 bases lay between the germline ends. Germline V gene sequence: CDR1 SEHNR, CDR2 FQNEAQ (reference sequence). The CDR3 is 13 amino acids.

This clonotype was seen more than once but under ten times. This rearrangement joins TRBV12-3 or TRBV12-4 to TRBJ2-5; 7 bases match TRBD2. This CDR3 has 15 residues. V was pared by 3 bases and J by 2 bases, with 6 bases of the junction left unmatched. The CDR3 sequence: CASSLVLAPQETQYF. As DNA, the CDR3 is TGTGCCAGCAGTTTGGTACTAGCGCCGCAAGAGACCCAGTACTTC.

As for this clonotype: A read error is likely, as this CDR3 ends without the conserved phenylalanine or tryptophan. Because the CDR3's place on the DNA is in doubt, the DNA is left out and the CDR3 is given as listed by TCRdb. The chain links TRBV6-5 to TRBJ1-2; the table assigns TRBD1, which was not confirmed against the DNA. Counting both end residues, the CDR3 totals 12 amino acids. Germline CDR1 is MNHEY and CDR2 is SVGAGI. The CDR3 is CATAPWGAGLHL.

V usage is TRBV6-1 and J usage is TRBJ2-2; 8 nucleotides agree with TRBD1. J lost 5 bases, V lost 6 bases, and 8 bases had no gene match. Germline CDR1 and CDR2: MNHNS and SASEGT. This CDR3 has 15 amino acids. The CDR3 bases are TGTGCCAGCAGGACAGGGGCGTCCGGAACCGGGGAGCTGTTTTTT. Residues: CASRTGASGTGELFF.

The genes are TRBV20-1 and TRBJ2-3; TRBD2 is a possible D gene (7 bases). The CDR3 covers 14 residues. The germline CDR1 and CDR2 sequences are DFQATT and SNEGSKA (reference sequence). Trimming took off 0 bases at V and 4 bases at J, with 11 bases between the two ends. In DNA form, the CDR3 reads TGCAGTGCTAGAGAGGGGGGGCGGGCAGATACGCAGTATTTT. Its protein is CSAREGGRADTQYF.

The CDR3 coding sequence is TGTGCCAGCAGTTACCTCCGACTGGGGACCCAGTACTTC. Amino acid sequence: CASSYLRLGTQYF. The rearrangement links TRBV6-5 to TRBJ2-5; D gene uncertain. This CDR3 comprises 13 residues. Trimming cost V 2 bases and J 7 bases, with 11 bases left between them. CDR1 is MNHEY, CDR2 SVGAGI, per germline.

The sample holds many counts of this clonotype. The chain is built from TRBV24-1 and TRBJ2-2; either TRBD1 or TRBD2 may fit D (5 bases each). CDR1 KGHDR and CDR2 SFDVKD come from the germline V gene. Trimming removed 1 base at V and 2 bases at J, with 7 bases between. The CDR3 runs to 15 residues. The CDR3 sequence is CATSDLRGNTGELFF. Written as DNA, the CDR3 is TGTGCCACCAGTGATTTACGGGGCAACACCGGGGAGCTGTTTTTT.

This clonotype was seen a handful of times. This sequence joins TRBV4-2 and TRBJ1-1; D remains unclear. The CDR3 contains 16 residues. CDR1 and CDR2 (germline): LGHNA, YNFKEQ. V was trimmed by 1 base and J by 1 base, leaving 13 bases between them. The CDR3 protein is CASSQGFFLGNTEAFF. CDR3 DNA: TGTGCCAGCAGCCAAGGGTTCTTTCTTGGGAACACTGAAGCTTTCTTT.

This clonotype has a count of ten or more. The V call is TRBV25-1, the J call TRBJ2-1; no reliable D call. CDR1 is MGHDK and CDR2 is SYGVNS in the germline V gene. The V end was cut by 6 bases, the J end by 8 bases, with 14 bases between. The CDR3 covers 13 residues. The CDR3 is CASRPTILYEQFF. CDR3 coding DNA: TGTGCCAGCAGGCCCACAATATTGTATGAGCAGTTCTTC.

This clonotype was counted between two and nine times. The chain carries TRBV5-1 and TRBJ2-5, with D perhaps matching TRBD2 (7 bases). The CDR3 sequence is 15 residues long. Trimming cost V 4 bases and J 4 bases, with 17 bases left between them. Germline V gene lookup returns CDR1 SGHRS and CDR2 YFSETQ. CDR3 region: CASSRPQGGGETQYF. The CDR3, as DNA: TGCGCCAGCAGCCGGCCCCAAGGGGGGGGAGAGACCCAGTACTTC.

The rearrangement uses TRBV11-1 and TRBJ2-1, with D possibly being TRBD1 (5 bases). Germline V gene sequence: CDR1 SGHAT, CDR2 FQDESV (reference sequence). V was pared by 3 bases and J by 6 bases, with 18 bases between. The CDR3 has 16 residues. CDR3 amino acids: CASSFRGALIANEQFF. The CDR3 DNA follows: TGTGCCAGCAGCTTTCGTGGGGCGCTCATAGCCAATGAGCAGTTCTTC.

This clonotype was seen many times. The V gene is TRBV27, the J gene TRBJ1-1, with D maybe TRBD1 (5 bases). The CDR3 sequence is 13 residues long. Trimming took off 3 bases at V and 5 bases at J, with 10 bases between the two ends. CDR1 is MNHEY and CDR2 is SMNVEV in the germline V gene (reference sequence). CDR3 nucleotide sequence: TGTGCCAGCAGTTTCTCGGGGCTTACTGAAGCTTTCTTT. This sequence encodes CASSFSGLTEAFF.

This clonotype was detected a few times. V gene TRBV24-1 combines with J gene TRBJ1-5; tentatively, D is TRBD1 (5 bases). The CDR3 sequence is 17 residues long. V was shortened by 9 bases and J by 0 bases, with 20 bases between the two germline ends. Germline loops: CDR1 KGHDR, CDR2 SFDVKD. CDR3 bases: TGTGCCACCGCGGGGGACCGAACCTTTTATAGCAATCAGCCCCAGCATTTT. It codes for CATAGDRTFYSNQPQHF.

The table lists this clonotype with a few counts. This chain uses TRBV19 with TRBJ2-5; D ambiguous. The ends were cut back, 3 bases at V and 2 bases at J, with 7 bases in the middle. This CDR3 comprises 13 residues. Germline V gene lookup returns CDR1 LNHDA and CDR2 SQIVND (reference sequence). CDR3 in amino acids: CASSIWLQETQYF. The CDR3 DNA sequence: TGTGCCAGTAGTATTTGGCTACAAGAGACCCAGTACTTC.

This chain uses TRBV5-1 with TRBJ1-1; tentative D call: TRBD1 (5 bases). Germline V CDR1 and CDR2: SGHRS, YFSETQ. The V end was cut by 4 bases, the J end by 7 bases, with 20 bases between. The CDR3 totals 15 residues. In nucleotides, the CDR3 is TGCGCCAGCAGCCCCGCCGGGGGGGTAAAGGATGAAGCTTTCTTT. It specifies CASSPAGGVKDEAFF.

In its sample, this clonotype was seen a few times. The rearrangement joins TRBV12-3 or TRBV12-4 to TRBJ1-2; D is undetermined. The V and J ends lost 6 bases and 2 bases respectively, with 10 bases between them. This CDR3 spans 13 amino acids. The CDR3 region has the DNA TGTGCCAGCAGCAACGGGAAGAACTATGGCTACACCTTC. It yields the protein CASSNGKNYGYTF.

This clonotype was seen a handful of times. The CDR3 nucleotides read TGCAGCGTTGACCTGGGACCTCTGAACACTGAAGCTTTCTTT. It translates to CSVDLGPLNTEAFF. The rearrangement joins TRBV29-1 to TRBJ1-1; D perhaps matches TRBD1 (5 bases). CDR1 is SQVTM, CDR2 ANQGSEA, per germline. This CDR3 is built from 14 residues. Trimming pared 3 bases from V and 0 bases from J, leaving 11 bases between.

This clonotype was counted a few times. This chain connects TRBV29-1 to TRBJ2-1, with 7 bases fitting TRBD2. In germline, CDR1 is SQVTM, CDR2 ANQGSEA. The trim removed 0 bases at V and 6 bases at J, leaving 14 bases unmatched. The CDR3 covers 17 residues. The chain's CDR3 is CSVEDPGPSGKANEQFF. The CDR3 nucleotides are TGCAGCGTTGAAGACCCCGGGCCCAGCGGGAAGGCCAATGAGCAGTTCTTC.

This clonotype has a handful of counts. A read error is likely, as this CDR3 ends without the conserved phenylalanine or tryptophan. The DNA is left out, because the CDR3 cannot be placed on it with certainty; the CDR3 is given as TCRdb lists it. The CDR3 protein is CATSSVEVL. The chain carries TRBV15 and TRBJ2-5. The CDR3 spans 9 amino acids, including both terminal residues. CDR1 LNHNV and CDR2 YYDKDF come from the germline V gene (reference sequence).

This clonotype has just a few counts. V gene TRBV6-1 combines with J gene TRBJ2-3; 8 nucleotides line up with TRBD2. This CDR3 is 16 amino acids long. CDR1 and CDR2 (germline): MNHNS, SASEGT. V was pared by 6 bases and J by 1 base, with 9 bases of the junction left unmatched. This CDR3 is CASRPPAGEGTDTQYF. DNA of the CDR3: TGTGCCAGCAGACCTCCAGCGGGAGAGGGCACAGATACGCAGTATTTT.